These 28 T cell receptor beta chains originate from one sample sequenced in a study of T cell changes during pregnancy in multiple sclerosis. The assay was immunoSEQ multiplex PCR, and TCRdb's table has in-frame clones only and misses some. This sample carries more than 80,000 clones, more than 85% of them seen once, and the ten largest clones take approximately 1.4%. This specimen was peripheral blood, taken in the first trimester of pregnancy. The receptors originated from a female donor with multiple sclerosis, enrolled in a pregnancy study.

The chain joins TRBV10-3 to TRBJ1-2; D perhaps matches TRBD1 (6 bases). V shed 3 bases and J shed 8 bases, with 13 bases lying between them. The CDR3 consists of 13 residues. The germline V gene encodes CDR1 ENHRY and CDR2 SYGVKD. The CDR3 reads CAISDRQEAGYTF. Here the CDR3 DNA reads TGTGCCATCAGTGATCGACAGGAGGCGGGCTACACCTTC.

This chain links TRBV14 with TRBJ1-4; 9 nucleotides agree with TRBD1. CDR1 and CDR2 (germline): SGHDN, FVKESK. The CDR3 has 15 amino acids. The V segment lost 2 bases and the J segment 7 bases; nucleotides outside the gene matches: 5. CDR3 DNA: TGTGCCAGCAGCCAAAAACAGGGGGCCGGTGAAAAACTGTTTTTT. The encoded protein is CASSQKQGAGEKLFF.

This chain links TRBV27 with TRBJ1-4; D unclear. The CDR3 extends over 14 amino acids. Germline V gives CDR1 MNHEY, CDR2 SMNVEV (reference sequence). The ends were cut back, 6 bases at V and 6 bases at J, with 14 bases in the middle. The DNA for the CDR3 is TGTGCCAGCAGCCGGCGGGCGGATGATGAAAAACTGTTTTTT. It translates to CASSRRADDEKLFF.

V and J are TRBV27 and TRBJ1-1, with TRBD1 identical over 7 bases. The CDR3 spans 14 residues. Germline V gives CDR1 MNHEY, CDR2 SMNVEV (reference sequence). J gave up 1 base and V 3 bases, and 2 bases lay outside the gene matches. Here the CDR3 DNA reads TGTGCCAGCAGTTTGGCAGGGGGGAACACTGAAGCTTTCTTT. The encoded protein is CASSLAGGNTEAFF.

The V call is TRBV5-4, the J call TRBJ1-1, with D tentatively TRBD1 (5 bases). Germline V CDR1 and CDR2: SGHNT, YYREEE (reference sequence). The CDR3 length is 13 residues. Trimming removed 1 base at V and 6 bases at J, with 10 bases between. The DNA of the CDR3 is TGTGCCAGCAGCTTGACGGCGGGACCTGAAGCTTTCTTT. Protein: CASSLTAGPEAFF. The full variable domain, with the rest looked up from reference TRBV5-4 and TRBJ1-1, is ETGVTQSPTHLIKTRGQQVTLRCSSQSGHNTVSWYQQALGQGPQFIFQYYREEENGRGNFPPRFSGLQFPNYSSELNVNALELDDSALYLCASSLTAGPEAFFGQGTRLTVV.

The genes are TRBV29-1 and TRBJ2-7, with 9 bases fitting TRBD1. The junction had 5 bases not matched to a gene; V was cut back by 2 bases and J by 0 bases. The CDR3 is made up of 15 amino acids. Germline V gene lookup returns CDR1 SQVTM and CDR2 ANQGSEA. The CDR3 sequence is CSVEQDRGGSYEQYF. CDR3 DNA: TGCAGCGTTGAACAGGACAGGGGCGGCTCCTACGAGCAGTACTTC.

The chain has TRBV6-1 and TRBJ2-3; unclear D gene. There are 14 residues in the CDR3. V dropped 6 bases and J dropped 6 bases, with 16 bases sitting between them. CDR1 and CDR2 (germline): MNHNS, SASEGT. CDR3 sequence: CASRGIGLGDTQYF. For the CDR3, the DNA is TGTGCCAGCAGGGGTATTGGGCTTGGGGATACGCAGTATTTT.

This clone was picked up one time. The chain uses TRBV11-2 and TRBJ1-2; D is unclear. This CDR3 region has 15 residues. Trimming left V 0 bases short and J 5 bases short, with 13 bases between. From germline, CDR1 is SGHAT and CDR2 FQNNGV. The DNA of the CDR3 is TGTGCCAGCAGCTTAGAGCTTAAAGACGGGTATGGCTACACCTTC. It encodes CASSLELKDGYGYTF.

DNA of the CDR3: TGTGCCAGCAGCTCCTCAGACATTAACTATGGCTACACCTTC. Protein sequence: CASSSSDINYGYTF. This chain links TRBV7-6 with TRBJ1-2; D remains unclear. The V end lost 4 bases, the J end lost 1 base, and 10 bases lay between the germline ends. This CDR3 comprises 14 residues. The V gene's germline CDR1 is SGHVS and CDR2 FNYEAQ.

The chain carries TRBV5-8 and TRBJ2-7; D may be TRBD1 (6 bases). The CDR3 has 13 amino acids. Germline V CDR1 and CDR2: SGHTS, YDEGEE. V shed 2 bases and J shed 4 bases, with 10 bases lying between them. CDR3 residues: CASSFRQGYEQYF. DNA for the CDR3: TGTGCCAGCAGCTTCCGGCAGGGGTACGAGCAGTACTTC.

Written as DNA, the CDR3 is TGTGCCAGCAGCTCGAGGACTAGCGGGAGTGTGACCCAGTACTTC. Translation gives CASSSRTSGSVTQYF. The chain is built from TRBV13 and TRBJ2-5; 13 positions match TRBD2. The junction had 6 bases not matched to a gene; V was cut back by 4 bases and J by 7 bases. CDR1 and CDR2 from the germline V gene are PRHDT and FYEKMQ (reference sequence). The CDR3 runs to 15 residues.

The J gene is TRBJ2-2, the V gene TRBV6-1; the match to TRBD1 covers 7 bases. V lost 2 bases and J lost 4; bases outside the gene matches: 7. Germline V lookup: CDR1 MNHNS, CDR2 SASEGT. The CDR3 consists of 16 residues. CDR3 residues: CASSEQGGLSTGELFF. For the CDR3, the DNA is TGTGCCAGCAGTGAACAAGGGGGCTTGAGCACCGGGGAGCTGTTTTTT.

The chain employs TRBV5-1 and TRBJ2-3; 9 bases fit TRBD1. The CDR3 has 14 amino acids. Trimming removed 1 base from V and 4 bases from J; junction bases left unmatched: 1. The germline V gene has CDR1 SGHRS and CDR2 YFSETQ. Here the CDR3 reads CASSLTGGPDTQYF. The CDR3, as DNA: TGCGCCAGCAGCTTGACAGGGGGCCCAGATACGCAGTATTTT.

The CDR3 loop is CASTKTGASNQPQHF. DNA of the CDR3: TGTGCCAGTACCAAGACAGGGGCGAGCAATCAGCCCCAGCATTTT. The V gene is TRBV19, the J gene TRBJ1-5, with 8 bases lining up with TRBD1. With 7 bases clipped from V and 1 base from J, the junction kept 6 bases outside the gene matches. This CDR3 has 15 residues. CDR1 LNHDA and CDR2 SQIVND come from the germline V gene (reference sequence).

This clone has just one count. Written as DNA, the CDR3 is TGTGCCTGGAGCAATGACAGGAGGGAGGGAGCTTTCTTT. Encoded protein: CAWSNDRREGAFF. The V and J genes are TRBV30 and TRBJ1-1; D possibly corresponds to TRBD1 (6 bases). V lost 3 bases, J lost 10 bases, and 18 bases lay in between. This CDR3 contains 13 residues. Germline-derived CDR1 and CDR2 are GTSNPN and SVGIG (reference sequence).

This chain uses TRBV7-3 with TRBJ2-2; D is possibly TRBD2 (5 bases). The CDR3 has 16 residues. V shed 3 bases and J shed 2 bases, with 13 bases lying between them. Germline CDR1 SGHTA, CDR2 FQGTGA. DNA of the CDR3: TGTGCCAGCAGCTTGAAGAGAGCGGCAAACACCGGGGAGCTGTTTTTT. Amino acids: CASSLKRAANTGELFF. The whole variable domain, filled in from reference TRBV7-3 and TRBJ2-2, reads GAGVSQTPSNKVTEKGKYVELRCDPISGHTALYWYRQSLGQGPEFLIYFQGTGAADDSGLPNDRFFAVRPEGSVSTLKIQRTERGDSAVYLCASSLKRAANTGELFFGEGSRLTVL.

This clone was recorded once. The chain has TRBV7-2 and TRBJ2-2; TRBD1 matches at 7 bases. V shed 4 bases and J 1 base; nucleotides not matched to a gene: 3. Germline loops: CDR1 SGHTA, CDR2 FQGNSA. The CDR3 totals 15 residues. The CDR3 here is CASSSDRRNTGELFF. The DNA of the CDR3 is TGTGCCAGCAGCTCGGACAGGAGGAACACCGGGGAGCTGTTTTTT.

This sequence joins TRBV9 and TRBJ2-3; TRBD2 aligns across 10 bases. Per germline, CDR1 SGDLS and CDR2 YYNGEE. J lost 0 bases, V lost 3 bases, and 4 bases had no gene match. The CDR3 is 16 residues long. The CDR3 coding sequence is TGTGCCAGCAGCGAGCGGGGGGGATCTAGCACAGATACGCAGTATTTT. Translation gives CASSERGGSSTDTQYF.

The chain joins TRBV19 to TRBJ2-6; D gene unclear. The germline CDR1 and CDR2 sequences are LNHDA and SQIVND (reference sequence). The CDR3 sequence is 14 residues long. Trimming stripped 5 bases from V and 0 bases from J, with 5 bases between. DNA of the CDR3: TGTGCCAGTAGTCTGCGCTCTGGGGCCAACGTCCTGACTTTC. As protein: CASSLRSGANVLTF.

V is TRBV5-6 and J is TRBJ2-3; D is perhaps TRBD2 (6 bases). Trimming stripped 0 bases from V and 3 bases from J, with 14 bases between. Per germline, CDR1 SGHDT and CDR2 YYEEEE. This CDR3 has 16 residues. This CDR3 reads CASSLGGIAVTDTQYF. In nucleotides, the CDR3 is TGTGCCAGCAGCTTGGGGGGGATAGCGGTTACAGATACGCAGTATTTT.

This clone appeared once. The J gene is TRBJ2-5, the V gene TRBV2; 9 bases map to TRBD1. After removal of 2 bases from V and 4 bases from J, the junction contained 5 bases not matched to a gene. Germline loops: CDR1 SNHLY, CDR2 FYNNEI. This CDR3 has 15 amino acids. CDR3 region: CASSESGTGLETQYF. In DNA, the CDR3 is TGTGCCAGCAGTGAAAGCGGGACAGGGCTAGAGACCCAGTACTTC.

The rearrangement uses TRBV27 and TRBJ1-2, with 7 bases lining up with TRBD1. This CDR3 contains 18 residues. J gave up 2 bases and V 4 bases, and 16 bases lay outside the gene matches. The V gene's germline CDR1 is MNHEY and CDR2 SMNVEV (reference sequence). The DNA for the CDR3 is TGTGCCAGCAGTTCCTACATCGACCTGACAGGGCTAAACTATGGCTACACCTTC. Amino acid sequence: CASSSYIDLTGLNYGYTF.

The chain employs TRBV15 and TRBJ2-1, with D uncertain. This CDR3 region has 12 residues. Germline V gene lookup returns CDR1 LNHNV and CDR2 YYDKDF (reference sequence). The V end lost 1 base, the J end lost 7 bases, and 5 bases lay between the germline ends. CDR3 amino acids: CATSRVTNEQFF. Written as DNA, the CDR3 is TGTGCCACCAGCAGAGTAACAAATGAGCAGTTCTTC.

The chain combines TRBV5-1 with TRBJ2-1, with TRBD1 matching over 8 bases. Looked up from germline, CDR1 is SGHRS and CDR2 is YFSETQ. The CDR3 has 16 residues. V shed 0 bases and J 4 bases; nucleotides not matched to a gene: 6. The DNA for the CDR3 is TGCGCCAGCAGCTTGGTGGGCGGACAGGGATACAATGAGCAGTTCTTC. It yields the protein CASSLVGGQGYNEQFF.

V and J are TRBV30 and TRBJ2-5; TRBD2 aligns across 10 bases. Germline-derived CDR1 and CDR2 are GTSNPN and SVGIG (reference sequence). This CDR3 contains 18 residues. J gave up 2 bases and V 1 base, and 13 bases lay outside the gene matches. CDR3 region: CAWSGGTSVTLTQETQYF. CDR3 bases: TGTGCCTGGAGTGGAGGGACTAGCGTTACCCTTACACAAGAGACCCAGTACTTC.

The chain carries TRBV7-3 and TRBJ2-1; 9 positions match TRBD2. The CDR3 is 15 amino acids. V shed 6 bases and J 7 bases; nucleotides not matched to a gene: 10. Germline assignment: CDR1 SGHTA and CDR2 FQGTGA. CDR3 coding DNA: TGTGCCAGCAGTCTGGCGGGTAGCGGGAGAAATGAGCAGTTCTTC. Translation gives CASSLAGSGRNEQFF. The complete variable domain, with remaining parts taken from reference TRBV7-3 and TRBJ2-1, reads GAGVSQTPSNKVTEKGKYVELRCDPISGHTALYWYRQSLGQGPEFLIYFQGTGAADDSGLPNDRFFAVRPEGSVSTLKIQRTERGDSAVYLCASSLAGSGRNEQFFGPGTRLTVL.

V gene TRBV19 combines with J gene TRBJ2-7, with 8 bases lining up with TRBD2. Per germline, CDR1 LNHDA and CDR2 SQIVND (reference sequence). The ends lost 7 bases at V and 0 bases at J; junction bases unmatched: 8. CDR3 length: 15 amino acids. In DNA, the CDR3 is TGTGCCAGTACTCCCGCCGGGACTAGCTCCTACGAGCAGTACTTC. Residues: CASTPAGTSSYEQYF.

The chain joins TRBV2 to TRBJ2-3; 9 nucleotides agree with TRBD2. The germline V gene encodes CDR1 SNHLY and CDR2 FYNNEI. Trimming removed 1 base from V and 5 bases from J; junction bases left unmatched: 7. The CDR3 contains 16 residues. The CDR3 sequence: CASSEVAGETRDTQYF. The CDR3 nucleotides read TGTGCCAGCAGTGAAGTAGCGGGAGAAACTAGAGATACGCAGTATTTT.